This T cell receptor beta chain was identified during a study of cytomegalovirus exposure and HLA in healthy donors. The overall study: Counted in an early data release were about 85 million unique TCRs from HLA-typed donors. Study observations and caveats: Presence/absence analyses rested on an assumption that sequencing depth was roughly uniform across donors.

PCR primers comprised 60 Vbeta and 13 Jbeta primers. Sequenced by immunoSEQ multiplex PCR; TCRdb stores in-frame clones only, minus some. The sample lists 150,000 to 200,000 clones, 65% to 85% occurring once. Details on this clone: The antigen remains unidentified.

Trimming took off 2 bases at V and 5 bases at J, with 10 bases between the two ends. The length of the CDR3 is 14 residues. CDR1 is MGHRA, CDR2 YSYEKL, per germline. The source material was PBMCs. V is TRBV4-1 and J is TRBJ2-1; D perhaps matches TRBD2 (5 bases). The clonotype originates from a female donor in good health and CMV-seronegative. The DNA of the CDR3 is TGCGCCAGCAGCCAACGAAATAGCGACAATGAGCAGTTCTTC. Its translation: CASSQRNSDNEQFF.